The 5 T cell receptor beta chains listed next were all sequenced from one sample in a study of beta chain features in type 1 diabetes. Study-wide results and limits: Moderately but significantly shorter TCRB CDR3s were found in Type 1 diabetes patients in all four CD4+ subsets.

Antigens of these TCRs are unknown. All of the isolated RNA was reverse transcribed, so expressed TCRB transcripts were sequenced. Only in-frame clones appear in the TCRdb table, and some are missing; sequencing was by immunoSEQ multiplex PCR. Of under 300,000 clones in the sample, about 15% are singletons; the top ten hold 0.015% to 0.02%. Sequencing was done on a sample of naive CD4+ T cells from blood. The receptor set was obtained from a man aged 25-40 years with type 1 diabetes.

The chain uses TRBV6-1 and TRBJ2-7; the match to TRBD2 covers 7 bases. The CDR3 is 15 residues long. With V trimmed by 5 bases and J by 5 bases, 12 bases remained unmatched. Germline-derived CDR1 and CDR2 are MNHNS and SASEGT. The CDR3, as DNA: TGTGCCAGCAGTACCCCGGGAGGCTCGGGGAACGAGCAGTACTTC. Protein product: CASSTPGGSGNEQYF.

This clone was detected a few times. The rearrangement uses TRBV28 and TRBJ1-4; D might be TRBD1 (6 bases). From germline, CDR1 is MDHEN and CDR2 SYDVKM. The CDR3 covers 15 residues. The V end was cut by 5 bases, the J end by 5 bases, with 15 bases between. For the CDR3, the DNA is TGTGCCAGCAGTCCCTGGGGGCAGGGGAATGAAAAACTGTTTTTT. It codes for CASSPWGQGNEKLFF.

This clone showed up just a few times. The sample contains more than one DNA sequence encoding this CDR3. The V call is TRBV7-2, the J call TRBJ2-3; TRBD1 agrees at 9 bases. This CDR3 is built from 15 residues. V trimming: 5 bases; J trimming: 0 bases; junction bases outside the gene matches: 3. Germline V gene lookup returns CDR1 SGHTA and CDR2 FQGNSA. The CDR3 bases are TGTGCCAGCAGCCTGGGACAGGGTAGCACAGATACGCAGTATTTT. This gives the protein CASSLGQGSTDTQYF.

The chain employs TRBV11-2 and TRBJ1-1; D gene uncertain. Germline V gene data show CDR1 as SGHAT and CDR2 as FQNNGV. The V end was cut by 3 bases, the J end by 8 bases, with 10 bases between. This CDR3 contains 12 residues. CDR3 DNA sequence: TGTGCCAGCAGCTTTCAGGAGGGCGAAGCTTTCTTT. It yields the protein CASSFQEGEAFF.

The rearrangement links TRBV11-2 to TRBJ2-3; 9 positions agree with TRBD2. CDR1 is SGHAT and CDR2 is FQNNGV in the germline V gene. This CDR3 contains 14 residues. V trimming: 5 bases; J trimming: 14 bases; junction bases outside the gene matches: 14. The CDR3 protein is CASSLPFSGGPRYF. The CDR3 coding sequence is TGTGCCAGCAGCCTCCCGTTTAGCGGGGGTCCCAGGTATTTT.